This is a list of T cell receptor beta chains from one sample in a study of identical twins. From the 5' RACE reads, TCRdb called clonotypes with MiXCR, one entry per CDR3 protein. The repertoire holds about 470,000 distinct CDR3 sequences, approximately 24% seen once, with about 2.7% in the top ten. The data were also submitted as part of a second study, on T cells expressing NK-cell markers.

Sequencing used CD4+ T cells sorted from blood. The receptors stem from a woman aged 18-29 years in good health. CDR3s include the opening cysteine and the closing phenylalanine or tryptophan. D genes are given only for firm matches. The listing skips clone size in some rows; elsewhere it reads once, few, many or a size class.

V gene,J gene,D gene,clone size,CDR3 DNA,CDR3 protein
TRBV27,TRBJ2-5,TRBD2,.,TGTGCCAGCAGTCGTAGCGGGAGGAAAGAGACCCAGTACTTC,CASSRSGRKETQYF
TRBV6-1,TRBJ2-2,.,few,TGTGCCAGCAGTACCGGACGGAGCAACACCGGGGAGCTGTTTTTT,CASSTGRSNTGELFF
TRBV20-1,TRBJ2-5,.,.,TGCAGTGCCACGGAGGGCCGCGAAGAGACCCAGTACTTC,CSATEGREETQYF
TRBV18,TRBJ2-7,TRBD2,few,TGTGCCAGCTCACCCTCTAGCGGGAGGGCCTACGAGCAGTACTTC,CASSPSSGRAYEQYF
TRBV2,TRBJ2-7,.,.,TGTGCCAGCAGTGAAAGGCCCGGGGGGCACGAGCAGTACTTC,CASSERPGGHEQYF
TRBV10-3,TRBJ1-4,.,.,TGTGCCATCAGGCGGGACGGTAATGAAAAACTGTTTTTT,CAIRRDGNEKLFF
TRBV29-1,TRBJ2-7,.,few,TGCAGCGTTGAAGATCACGGGGGACCCTACGAGCAGTACTTC,CSVEDHGGPYEQYF
TRBV12-3/TRBV12-4,TRBJ2-7,.,few,TGTGCCAGCAGTTGGGGCGGCGACTACGAGCAGTACTTC,CASSWGGDYEQYF
TRBV12-3/TRBV12-4,TRBJ2-1,.,few,TGTGCCAGCAGTTTCCTAGCCAGCGACTACAATGAGCAGTTCTTC,CASSFLASDYNEQFF
TRBV24-1,TRBJ1-2,.,many,TGTGCCACCTTCGTCGTATATGGCTACACCTTC,CATFVVYGYTF
TRBV7-9,TRBJ2-7,.,few,TGTGCCAGCAGCTTCCGGGCAGTGCAGTACTTC,CASSFRAVQYF
TRBV5-6,TRBJ1-5,.,many,TGTGCCAGCAGCTTGGGTTTTCAGCCCCAGCATTTT,CASSLGFQPQHF
TRBV19,TRBJ2-7,.,few,TGTGCCACCCGTGATGACTACGAGCAGTACTTC,CATRDDYEQYF
TRBV12-5,TRBJ2-1,TRBD2,few,TGTGCTAGTGGGCTTCTAGCGGGAAGGTACAATGAGCAGTTCTTC,CASGLLAGRYNEQFF
TRBV12-3/TRBV12-4,TRBJ2-1,.,.,TGTGCCAGCAGTTTGGGGGACATGGACTACAATGAGCAGTTCTTC,CASSLGDMDYNEQFF
TRBV29-1,TRBJ2-1,.,few,TGCAGCGTTGAAGATAGAGCGGCTGGGGATGAGCAGTTCTTC,CSVEDRAAGDEQFF
TRBV20-1,TRBJ2-3,TRBD2,.,TGCAGTGCTCATCGGGGGGGCACAGATACGCAGTATTTT,CSAHRGGTDTQYF
TRBV24-1,TRBJ1-5,.,.,TGTGCCACCAGTTATGGCAATCAGCCCCAGCATTTT,CATSYGNQPQHF
TRBV6-5,TRBJ2-7,.,few,TGTGCCAGCAGTTTTGGTGGGGGTTCCCGCGAGCAGTACTTC,CASSFGGGSREQYF
TRBV9,TRBJ2-4,.,.,TGTGCCAGCAGCGTAGATATGGGAAACATTCAGTACTTC,CASSVDMGNIQYF
TRBV5-1,TRBJ1-1,TRBD1,few,TGCGCCAGCAGCTGGGGACAGGGGGCGGAAGCTTTCTTT,CASSWGQGAEAFF
TRBV12-3/TRBV12-4,TRBJ2-7,TRBD1,few,TGTGCCAGCAGTTTGTCCGACAGGGACTCCTACGAGCAGTACTTC,CASSLSDRDSYEQYF
TRBV7-8,TRBJ2-6,.,.,TGTGCCAGCAGTAGAGCATCAGACCCTGGGGCCAACGTCCTGACTTTC,CASSRASDPGANVLTF
TRBV29-1,TRBJ1-1,.,many,TGCAGCGTTCAGAACACTGAAGCTTTCTTT,CSVQNTEAFF
TRBV7-6,TRBJ2-1,TRBD2,.,TGTGCCAGCAGACCCACAGCGGGAATAGGCTACAATGAGCAGTTCTTC,CASRPTAGIGYNEQFF
TRBV3-1,TRBJ2-1,TRBD2,.,TGTGCCAGCAGCCAGGCCGGGACTAGCGGGAGGTATGAGCAGTTCTTC,CASSQAGTSGRYEQFF
TRBV7-8,TRBJ2-5,.,.,TGTGCCAGCAGGGACGACACCTCCGAAGGAGAGACCCAGTACTTC,CASRDDTSEGETQYF
TRBV18,TRBJ2-6,.,.,TGTGCCAGCTCACCGCAACCTGGGGCCAACGTCCTGACTTTC,CASSPQPGANVLTF
TRBV5-6,TRBJ2-5,.,few,TGTGCCAGCAGCTTGAAGGATCGGGCCACGGGGACCCAGTACTTC,CASSLKDRATGTQYF
TRBV20-1,TRBJ1-1,.,.,TGCAGTGCTAGGAGCCAGGGGACTGAAGCTTTCTTT,CSARSQGTEAFF
TRBV9,TRBJ2-7,TRBD1,.,TGTGCCAGCAGCGTAGAGGGCAGGGGGTATCGCGAGCAGTACTTC,CASSVEGRGYREQYF
TRBV6-1,TRBJ1-2,.,.,TGTGCCAGCCGTGGACGGAAAGTCTATGGCTACACCTTC,CASRGRKVYGYTF
TRBV20-1,TRBJ2-5,TRBD2,few,TGCAGTGCTAGAGGGCAGACTGTCGGGGGGAACCTCCAAGAGACCCAGTACTTC,CSARGQTVGGNLQETQYF
TRBV6-2/TRBV6-3,TRBJ2-7,.,.,TGTGCCAGCAGTTACAAGGCGTACGAGCAGTACTTC,CASSYKAYEQYF
TRBV5-1,TRBJ2-5,.,few,TGCGCCAGCAGCTTGGGGGGGGGCTCTCAAGAGACCCAGTACTTC,CASSLGGGSQETQYF
TRBV10-3,TRBJ2-7,.,few,TGTGCCATCAGCCCACAGGGCACCTATCCCTACGAGCAGTACTTC,CAISPQGTYPYEQYF
TRBV6-2/TRBV6-3,TRBJ2-5,.,few,TGTGCCAGTGCAGTTGGTGAGACCCAGTACTTC,CASAVGETQYF